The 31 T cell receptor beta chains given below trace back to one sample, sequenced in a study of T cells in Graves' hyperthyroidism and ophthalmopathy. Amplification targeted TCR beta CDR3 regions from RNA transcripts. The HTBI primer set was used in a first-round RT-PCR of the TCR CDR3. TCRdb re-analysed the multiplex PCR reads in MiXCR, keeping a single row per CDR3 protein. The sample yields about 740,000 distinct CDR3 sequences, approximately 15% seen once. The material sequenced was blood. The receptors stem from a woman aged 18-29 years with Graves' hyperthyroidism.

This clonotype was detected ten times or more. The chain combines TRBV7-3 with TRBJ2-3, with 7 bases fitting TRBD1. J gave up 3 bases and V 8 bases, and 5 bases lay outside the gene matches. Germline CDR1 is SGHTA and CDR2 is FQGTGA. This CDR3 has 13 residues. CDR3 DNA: TGTGCCAGCCGGGACAGAGGAACAGATACGCAGTATTTT. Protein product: CASRDRGTDTQYF.

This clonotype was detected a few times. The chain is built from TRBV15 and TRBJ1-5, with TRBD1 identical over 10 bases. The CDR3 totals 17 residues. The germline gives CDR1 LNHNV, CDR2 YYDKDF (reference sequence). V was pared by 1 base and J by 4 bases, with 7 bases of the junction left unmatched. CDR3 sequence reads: CATSRVLGQGVNQPQHF. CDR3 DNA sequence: TGTGCCACCAGCAGAGTACTCGGACAGGGGGTTAATCAGCCCCAGCATTTT.

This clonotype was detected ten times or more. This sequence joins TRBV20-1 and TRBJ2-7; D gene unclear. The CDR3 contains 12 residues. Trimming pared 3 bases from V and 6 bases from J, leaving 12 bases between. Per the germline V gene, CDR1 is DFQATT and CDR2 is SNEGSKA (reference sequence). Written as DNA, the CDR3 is TGCAGTGCTAGTGGACGGTTCGGCGAGCAGTACTTC. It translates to CSASGRFGEQYF.

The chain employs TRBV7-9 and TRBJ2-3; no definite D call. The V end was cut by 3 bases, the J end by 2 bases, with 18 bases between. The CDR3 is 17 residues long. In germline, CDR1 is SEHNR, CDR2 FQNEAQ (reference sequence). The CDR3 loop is CASSFLSTEYLTDTQYF. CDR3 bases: TGTGCCAGCAGCTTTCTCTCCACCGAATACCTCACAGATACGCAGTATTTT. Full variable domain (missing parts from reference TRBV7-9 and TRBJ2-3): DTGVSQNPRHKITKRGQNVTFRCDPISEHNRLYWYRQTLGQGPEFLTYFQNEAQLEKSRLLSDRFSAERPKGSFSTLEIQRTEQGDSAMYLCASSFLSTEYLTDTQYFGPGTRLTVL.

CDR3 in DNA: TGTGCCTGGAGTGTACCCCCAGCTAACTATGGCTACACCTTC. Its translation: CAWSVPPANYGYTF. The chain carries TRBV30 and TRBJ1-2; no clear D gene. V was cut by 0 bases and J by 0 bases, with 8 bases left in between. CDR3 length: 14 amino acids. The V gene's germline CDR1 is GTSNPN and CDR2 SVGIG (reference sequence).

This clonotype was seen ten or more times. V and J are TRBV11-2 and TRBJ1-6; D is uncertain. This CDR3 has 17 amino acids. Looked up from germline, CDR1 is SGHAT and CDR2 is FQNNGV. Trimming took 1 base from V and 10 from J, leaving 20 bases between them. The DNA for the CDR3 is TGTGCCAGCAGCTTAGCCCCCCGCGGCAGTTTGGGCTCACCCCTCCACTTT. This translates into CASSLAPRGSLGSPLHF.

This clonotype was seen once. The CDR3 protein is CASSPPGREQGGPPGANVLTF. DNA of the CDR3: TGTGCCAGTAGTCCCCCCGGACGGGAGCAGGGGGGACCCCCTGGGGCCAACGTCCTGACTTTC. The J gene is TRBJ2-6, the V gene TRBV19; TRBD1 is a possible D gene (7 bases). The V gene's germline CDR1 is LNHDA and CDR2 SQIVND (reference sequence). The CDR3 loop spans 21 amino acids. V was shortened by 5 bases and J by 2 bases, with 28 bases between the two germline ends.

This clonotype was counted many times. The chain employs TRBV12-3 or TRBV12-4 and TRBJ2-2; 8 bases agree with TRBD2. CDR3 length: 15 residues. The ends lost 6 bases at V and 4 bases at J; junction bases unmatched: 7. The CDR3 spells CASRLTSVLTGELFF. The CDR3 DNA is TGTGCCAGCAGACTGACTAGCGTGCTCACCGGGGAGCTGTTTTTT.

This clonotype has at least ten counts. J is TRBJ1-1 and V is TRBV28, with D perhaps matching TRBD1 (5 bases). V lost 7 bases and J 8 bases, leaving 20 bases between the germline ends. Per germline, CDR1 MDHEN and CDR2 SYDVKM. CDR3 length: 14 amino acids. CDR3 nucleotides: TGTGCCAGCAATCCGAGGCATGGCGGGGCGGAAGCTTTCTTT. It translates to CASNPRHGGAEAFF.

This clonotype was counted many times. CDR3 coding DNA: TGTGCCAGCAGTTTATCTACGGGACACTCCTACGAGCAGTACTTC. Amino acids: CASSLSTGHSYEQYF. The chain carries TRBV27 and TRBJ2-7; D might be TRBD1 (6 bases). There are 15 residues in the CDR3. The germline V gene has CDR1 MNHEY and CDR2 SMNVEV (reference sequence). Between the trimmed V and J ends, which lost 0 bases and 0 bases, there was a span of 9 bases.

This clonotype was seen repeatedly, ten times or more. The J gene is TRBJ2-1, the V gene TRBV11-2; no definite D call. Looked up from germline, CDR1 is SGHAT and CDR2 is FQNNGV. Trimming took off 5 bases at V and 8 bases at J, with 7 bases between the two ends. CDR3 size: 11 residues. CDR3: CASSANYEQFF. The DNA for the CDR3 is TGTGCCAGCAGCGCGAACTATGAGCAGTTCTTC.

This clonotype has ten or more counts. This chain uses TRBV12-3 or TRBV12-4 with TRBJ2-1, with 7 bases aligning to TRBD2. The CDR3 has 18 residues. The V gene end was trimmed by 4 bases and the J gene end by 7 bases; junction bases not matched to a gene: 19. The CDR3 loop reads CASSSLPLLRRELNEQFF. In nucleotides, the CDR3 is TGTGCCAGCAGTTCCCTCCCCCTACTACGGCGGGAGTTGAATGAGCAGTTCTTC.

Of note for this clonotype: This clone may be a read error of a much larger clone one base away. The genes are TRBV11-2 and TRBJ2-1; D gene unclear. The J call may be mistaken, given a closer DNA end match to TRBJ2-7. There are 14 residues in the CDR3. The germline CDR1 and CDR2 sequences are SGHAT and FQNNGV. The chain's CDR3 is CASSLTLAYNEQYF. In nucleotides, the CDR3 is TGTGCCAGCAGCTTAACTCTCGCCTACAATGAGCAGTACTTC.

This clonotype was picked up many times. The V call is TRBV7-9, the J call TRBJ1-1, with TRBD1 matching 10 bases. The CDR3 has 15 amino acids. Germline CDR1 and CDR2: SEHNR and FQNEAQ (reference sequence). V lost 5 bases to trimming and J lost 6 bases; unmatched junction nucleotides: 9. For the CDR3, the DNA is TGTGCCAGCAGCCAGGTTCCGGGACAGGGGTCTGAAGCTTTCTTT. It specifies CASSQVPGQGSEAFF.

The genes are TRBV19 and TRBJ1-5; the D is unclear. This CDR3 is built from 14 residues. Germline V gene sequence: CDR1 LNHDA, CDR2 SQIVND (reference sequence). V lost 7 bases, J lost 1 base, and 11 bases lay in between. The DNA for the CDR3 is TGTGCCAGTACCCCGCCGGGGAGCAATCAGCCCCAGCATTTT. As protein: CASTPPGSNQPQHF.

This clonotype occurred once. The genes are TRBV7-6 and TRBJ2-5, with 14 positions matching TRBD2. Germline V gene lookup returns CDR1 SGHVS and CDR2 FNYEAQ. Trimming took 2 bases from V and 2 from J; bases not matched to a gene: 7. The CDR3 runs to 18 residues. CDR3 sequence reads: CASSLRGLAGGAQETQYF. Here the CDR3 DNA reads TGTGCCAGCAGCTTACGTGGACTAGCGGGAGGTGCTCAAGAGACCCAGTACTTC.

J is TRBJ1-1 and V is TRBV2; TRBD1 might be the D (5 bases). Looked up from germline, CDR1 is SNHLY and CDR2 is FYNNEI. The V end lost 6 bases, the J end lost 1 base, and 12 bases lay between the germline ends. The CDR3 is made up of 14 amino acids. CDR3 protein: CASSPWQGNTEAFF. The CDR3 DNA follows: TGTGCCAGCAGCCCCTGGCAGGGGAACACTGAAGCTTTCTTT.

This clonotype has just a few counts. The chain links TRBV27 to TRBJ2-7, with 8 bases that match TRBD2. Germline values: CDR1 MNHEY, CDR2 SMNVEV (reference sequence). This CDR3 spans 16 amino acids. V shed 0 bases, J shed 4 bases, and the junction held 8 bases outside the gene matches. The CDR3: CASSLSLGTRLYEQYF. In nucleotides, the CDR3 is TGTGCCAGCAGTTTATCGTTAGGGACTAGACTATACGAGCAGTACTTC.

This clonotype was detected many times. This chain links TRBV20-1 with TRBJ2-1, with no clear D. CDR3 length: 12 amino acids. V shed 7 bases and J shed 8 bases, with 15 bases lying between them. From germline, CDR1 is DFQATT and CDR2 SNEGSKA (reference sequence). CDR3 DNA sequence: TGCAGTGTGTTTGGAGAGTATTATGAGCAGTTCTTC. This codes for CSVFGEYYEQFF.

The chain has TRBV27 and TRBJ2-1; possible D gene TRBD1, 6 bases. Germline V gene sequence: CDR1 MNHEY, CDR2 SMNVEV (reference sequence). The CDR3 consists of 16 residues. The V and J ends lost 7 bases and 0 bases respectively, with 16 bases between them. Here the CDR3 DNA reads TGTGCCAGCATCAACAGGGCCCTGGGCTCCTACAATGAGCAGTTCTTC. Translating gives CASINRALGSYNEQFF.

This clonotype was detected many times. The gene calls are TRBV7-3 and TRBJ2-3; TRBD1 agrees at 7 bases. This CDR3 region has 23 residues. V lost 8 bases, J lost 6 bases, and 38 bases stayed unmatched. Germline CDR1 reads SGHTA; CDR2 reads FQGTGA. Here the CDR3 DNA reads TGTGCCAGCGGGTTTTTTCTATTGGGACAGATATATAGGGCTTTTTCAACAGCGGATACGCAGTATTTT. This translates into CASGFFLLGQIYRAFSTADTQYF.

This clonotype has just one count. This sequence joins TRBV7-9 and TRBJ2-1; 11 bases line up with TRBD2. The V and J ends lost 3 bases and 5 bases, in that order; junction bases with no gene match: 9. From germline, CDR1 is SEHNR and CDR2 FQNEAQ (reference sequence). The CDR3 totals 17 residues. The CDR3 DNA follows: TGTGCCAGCAGCTTTAGACTAGCGGGATTTAAACACAATGAGCAGTTCTTC. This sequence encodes CASSFRLAGFKHNEQFF.

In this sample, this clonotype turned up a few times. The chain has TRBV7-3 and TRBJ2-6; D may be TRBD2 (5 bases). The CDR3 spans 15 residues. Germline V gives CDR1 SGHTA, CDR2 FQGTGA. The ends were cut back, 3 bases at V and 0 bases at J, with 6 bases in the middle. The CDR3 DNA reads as TGTGCCAGCAGCTTTACTAGCTCTGGGGCCAACGTCCTGACTTTC. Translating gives CASSFTSSGANVLTF.

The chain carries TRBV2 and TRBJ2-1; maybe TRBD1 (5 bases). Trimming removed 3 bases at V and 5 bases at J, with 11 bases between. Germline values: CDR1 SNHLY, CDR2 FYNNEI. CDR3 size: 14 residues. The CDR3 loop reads CASSEGQGDNEQFF. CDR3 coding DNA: TGTGCCAGCAGTGAGGGGCAGGGTGACAATGAGCAGTTCTTC.

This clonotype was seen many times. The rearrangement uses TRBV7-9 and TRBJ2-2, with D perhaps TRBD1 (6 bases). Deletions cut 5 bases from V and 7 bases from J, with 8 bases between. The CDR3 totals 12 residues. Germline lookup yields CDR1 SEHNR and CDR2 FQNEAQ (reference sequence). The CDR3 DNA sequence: TGTGCCAGCAGCCGGACAGTCGGGGAGCTGTTTTTT. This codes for CASSRTVGELFF.

CDR3 in DNA: TGTGCCAGCAGTGAGTTTGGGACAGGAGGCTCTGGGGCCAACGTCCTGACTTTC. Its translation is CASSEFGTGGSGANVLTF. The V and J genes are TRBV25-1 and TRBJ2-6; 8 bases fit TRBD1. Germline values: CDR1 MGHDK, CDR2 SYGVNS. The CDR3 totals 18 residues. Trimming at V came to 3 bases and at J to 0 bases, leaving 7 bases not matched to a gene.

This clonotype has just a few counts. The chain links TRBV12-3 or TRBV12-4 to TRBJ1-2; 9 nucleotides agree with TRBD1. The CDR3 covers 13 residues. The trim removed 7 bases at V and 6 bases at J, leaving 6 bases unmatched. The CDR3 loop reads CASTLTGGDGYTF. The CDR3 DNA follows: TGTGCCAGCACCCTTACAGGGGGCGATGGCTACACCTTC.

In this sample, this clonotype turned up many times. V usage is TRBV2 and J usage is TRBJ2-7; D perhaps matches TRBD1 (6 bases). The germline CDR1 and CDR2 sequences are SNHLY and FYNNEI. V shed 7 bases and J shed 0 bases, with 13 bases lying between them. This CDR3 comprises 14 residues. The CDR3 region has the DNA TGTGCCAGCAAGGGAGACAGGTCCTCCTACGAGCAGTACTTC. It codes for CASKGDRSSYEQYF.

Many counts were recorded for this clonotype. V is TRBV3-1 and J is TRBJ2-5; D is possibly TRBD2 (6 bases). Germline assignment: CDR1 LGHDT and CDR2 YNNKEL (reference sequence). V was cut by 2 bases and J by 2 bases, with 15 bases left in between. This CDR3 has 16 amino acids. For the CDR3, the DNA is TGTGCCAGCAGCCAAATCGGGAGAGGTCCACAAGAGACCCAGTACTTC. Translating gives CASSQIGRGPQETQYF.

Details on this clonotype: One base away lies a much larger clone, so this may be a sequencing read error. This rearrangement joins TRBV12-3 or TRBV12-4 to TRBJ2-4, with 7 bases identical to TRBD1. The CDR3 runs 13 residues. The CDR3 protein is CPSKAGGQDIQYF. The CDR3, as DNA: TGTCCCAGCAAGGCAGGGGGACAAGACATTCAGTACTTC.

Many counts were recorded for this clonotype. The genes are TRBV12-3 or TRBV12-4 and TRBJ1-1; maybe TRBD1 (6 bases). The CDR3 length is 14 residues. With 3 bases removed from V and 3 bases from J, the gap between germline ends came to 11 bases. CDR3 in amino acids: CASSFRGSYTEAFF. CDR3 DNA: TGTGCCAGCAGTTTCAGGGGATCCTACACTGAAGCTTTCTTT.